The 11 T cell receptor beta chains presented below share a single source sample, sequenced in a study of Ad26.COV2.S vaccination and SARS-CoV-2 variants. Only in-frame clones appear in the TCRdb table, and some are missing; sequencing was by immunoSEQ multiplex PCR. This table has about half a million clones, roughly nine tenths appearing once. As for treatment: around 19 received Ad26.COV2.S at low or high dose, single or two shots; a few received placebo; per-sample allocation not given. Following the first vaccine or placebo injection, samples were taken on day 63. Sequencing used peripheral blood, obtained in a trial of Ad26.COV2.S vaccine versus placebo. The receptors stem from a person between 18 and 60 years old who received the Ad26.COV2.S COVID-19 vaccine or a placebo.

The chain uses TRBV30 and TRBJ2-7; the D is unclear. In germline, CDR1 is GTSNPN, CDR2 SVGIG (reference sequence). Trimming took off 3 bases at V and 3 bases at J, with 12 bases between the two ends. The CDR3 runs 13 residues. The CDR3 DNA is TGTGCCTGGAGCTCGTTGGGCCTCTACGAGCAGTACTTC. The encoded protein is CAWSSLGLYEQYF.

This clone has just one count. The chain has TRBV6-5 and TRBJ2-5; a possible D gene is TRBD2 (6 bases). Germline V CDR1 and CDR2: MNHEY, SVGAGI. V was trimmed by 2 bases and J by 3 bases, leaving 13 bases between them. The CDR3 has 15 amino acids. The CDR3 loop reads CASSYLAGWEETQYF. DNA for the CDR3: TGTGCCAGCAGTTACCTGGCGGGGTGGGAAGAGACCCAGTACTTC.

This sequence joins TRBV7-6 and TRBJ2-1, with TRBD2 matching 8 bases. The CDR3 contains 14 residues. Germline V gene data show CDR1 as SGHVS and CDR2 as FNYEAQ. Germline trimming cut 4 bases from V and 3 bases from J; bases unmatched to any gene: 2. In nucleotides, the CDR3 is TGTGCCAGCAGCTATAGCGGGGTCTACAATGAGCAGTTCTTC. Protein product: CASSYSGVYNEQFF.

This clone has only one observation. The CDR3 DNA sequence: TGTGCCACCCGGGCAATCGAGACCACTGAAGCTTTCTTT. Residues: CATRAIETTEAFF. The V and J genes are TRBV18 and TRBJ1-1, with D hard to call. The germline V gene encodes CDR1 KGHSH and CDR2 LQKENI. The ends were cut back, 10 bases at V and 4 bases at J, with 16 bases in the middle. The CDR3 extends over 13 amino acids.

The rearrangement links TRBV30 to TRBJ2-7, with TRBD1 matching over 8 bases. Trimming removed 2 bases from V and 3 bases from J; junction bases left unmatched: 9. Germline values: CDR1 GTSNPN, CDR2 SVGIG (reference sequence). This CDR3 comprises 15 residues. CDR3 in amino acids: CAWSWGGQGNYEQYF. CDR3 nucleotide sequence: TGTGCCTGGAGTTGGGGTGGACAGGGCAACTACGAGCAGTACTTC. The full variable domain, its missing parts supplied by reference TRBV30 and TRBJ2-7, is SQTIHQWPATLVQPVGSPLSLECTVEGTSNPNLYWYRQAAGRGLQLLFYSVGIGQISSEVPQNLSASRPQDRQFILSSKKLLLSDSGFYLCAWSWGGQGNYEQYFGPGTRLTVT.

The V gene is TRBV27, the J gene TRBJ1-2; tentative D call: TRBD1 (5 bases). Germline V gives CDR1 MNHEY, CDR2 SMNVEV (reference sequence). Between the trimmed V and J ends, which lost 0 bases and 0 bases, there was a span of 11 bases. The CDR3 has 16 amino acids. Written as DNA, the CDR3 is TGTGCCAGCAGTTTATCGACTAGGGGTTCTAACTATGGCTACACCTTC. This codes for CASSLSTRGSNYGYTF.

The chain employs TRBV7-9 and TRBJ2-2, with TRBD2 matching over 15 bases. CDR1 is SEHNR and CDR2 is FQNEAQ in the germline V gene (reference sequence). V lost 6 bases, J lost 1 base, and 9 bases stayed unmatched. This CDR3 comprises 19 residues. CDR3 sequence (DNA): TGTGCCAGCAGAAGGGGACTAGCGGGAGGCCCCCAGAACACCGGGGAGCTGTTTTTT. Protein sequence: CASRRGLAGGPQNTGELFF. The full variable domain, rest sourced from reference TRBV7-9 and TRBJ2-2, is DTGVSQNPRHKITKRGQNVTFRCDPISEHNRLYWYRQTLGQGPEFLTYFQNEAQLEKSRLLSDRFSAERPKGSFSTLEIQRTEQGDSAMYLCASRRGLAGGPQNTGELFFGEGSRLTVL.

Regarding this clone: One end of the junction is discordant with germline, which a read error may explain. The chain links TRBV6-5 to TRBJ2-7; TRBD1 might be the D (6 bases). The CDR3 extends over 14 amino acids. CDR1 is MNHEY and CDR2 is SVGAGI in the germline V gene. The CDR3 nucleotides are TGTGCCAGTAGTTGGGTGGGGGCGGCCTACGAGCAGTACTTC. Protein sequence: CASSWVGAAYEQYF.

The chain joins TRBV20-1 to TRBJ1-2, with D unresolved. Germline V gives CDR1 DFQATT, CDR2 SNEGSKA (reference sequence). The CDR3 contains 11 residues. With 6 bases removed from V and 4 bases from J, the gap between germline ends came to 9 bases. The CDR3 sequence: CSAPNLYGYTF. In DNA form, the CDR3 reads TGCAGTGCGCCGAACCTCTATGGCTACACCTTC.

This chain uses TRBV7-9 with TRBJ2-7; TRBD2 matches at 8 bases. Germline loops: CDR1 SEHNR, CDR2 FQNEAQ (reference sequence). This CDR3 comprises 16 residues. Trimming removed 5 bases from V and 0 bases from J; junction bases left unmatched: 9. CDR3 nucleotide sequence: TGTGCCAGCAGCGGAGAGCGGGGGACCAGCTCCTACGAGCAGTACTTC. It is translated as CASSGERGTSSYEQYF.

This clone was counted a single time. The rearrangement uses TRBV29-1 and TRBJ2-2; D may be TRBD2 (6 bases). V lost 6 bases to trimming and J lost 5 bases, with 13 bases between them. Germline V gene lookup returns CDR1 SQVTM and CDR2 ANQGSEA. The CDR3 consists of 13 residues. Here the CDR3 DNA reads TGCAGCGTCTTCACGGGGGAGACCGGGGAGCTGTTTTTT. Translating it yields CSVFTGETGELFF.